The T cell receptor beta chain described here comes from a study of beta chain features in type 1 diabetes. Study-level background: Researchers looked at fewer than 110 million sorted cells across all samples. Study-level findings and limits: Researchers reported that naive, central memory and Treg TCRB repertoires appeared more similar in patients than in healthy donors.

The authors reverse transcribed all of the isolated RNA, so sequencing captured expressed TCRB transcripts. Only in-frame clones appear in the TCRdb table, and some are missing; sequencing was by immunoSEQ multiplex PCR. The repertoire holds more than 150,000 clones, with roughly 11% as singletons. For this clone: Its antigen remains unknown.

Trimming at V came to 7 bases and at J to 6 bases, leaving 7 bases not matched to a gene. Looked up from germline, CDR1 is MNHEY and CDR2 is SVGAGI. CDR3 length: 15 residues. Averaging around 120 mL, one heparinised blood draw was given by each donor. Purity exceeding 98% was reached by all sorted populations. This sequence originates from a man younger than 35 in good health. The chain joins TRBV6-5 to TRBJ2-1; 12 positions agree with TRBD2. The sequenced sample was central memory CD4+ T cells from blood. The CDR3 is CASTGTSGQVNEQFF. CDR3 DNA: TGTGCCAGCACCGGGACTAGCGGGCAGGTCAATGAGCAGTTCTTC.